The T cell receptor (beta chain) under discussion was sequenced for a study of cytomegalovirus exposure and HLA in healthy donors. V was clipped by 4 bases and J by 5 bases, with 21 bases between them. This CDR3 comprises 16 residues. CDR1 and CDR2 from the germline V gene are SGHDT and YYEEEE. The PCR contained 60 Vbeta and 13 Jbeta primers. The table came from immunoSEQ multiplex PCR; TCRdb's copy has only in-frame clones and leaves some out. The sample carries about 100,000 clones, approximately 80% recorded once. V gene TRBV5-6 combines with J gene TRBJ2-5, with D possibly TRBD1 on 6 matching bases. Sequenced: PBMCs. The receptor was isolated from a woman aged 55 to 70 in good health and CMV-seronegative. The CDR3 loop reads CASSASGTIHPETQYF. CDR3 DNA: TGTGCCAGCAGCGCGTCCGGGACAATTCACCCCGAGACCCAGTACTTC.